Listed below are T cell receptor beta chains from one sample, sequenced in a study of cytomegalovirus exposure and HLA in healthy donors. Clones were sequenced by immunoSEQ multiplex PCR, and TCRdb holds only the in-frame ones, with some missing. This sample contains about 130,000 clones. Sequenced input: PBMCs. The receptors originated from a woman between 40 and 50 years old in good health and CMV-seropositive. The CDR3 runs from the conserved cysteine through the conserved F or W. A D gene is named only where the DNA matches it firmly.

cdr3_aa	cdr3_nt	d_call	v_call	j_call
CASSPRSGGSYNEQFF	TGTGCCAGCAGCCCTCGGTCCGGTGGCTCCTACAATGAGCAGTTCTTC	-	TRBV5-4	TRBJ2-1
CSVEVGQWEKLFF	TGCAGCGTTGAAGTGGGACAGTGGGAAAAACTGTTTTTT	TRBD1	TRBV29-1	TRBJ1-4
CASSQLDRADTQYF	TGTGCCAGCTCACAACTGGACAGGGCAGATACGCAGTATTTT	TRBD1	TRBV18	TRBJ2-3
CASSFLPITGGVIEKLFF	TGTGCCAGCAGTTTCCTTCCGATAACAGGGGGCGTAATTGAAAAACTGTTTTTT	TRBD1	TRBV27	TRBJ1-4
CASSLAQGNQPQHF	TGTGCCAGCAGTTTGGCCCAGGGCAATCAGCCCCAGCATTTT	-	TRBV28	TRBJ1-5
CASRAGLGPYGQYF	TGTGCCAGCAGAGCGGGACTAGGGCCGTACGGGCAGTACTTC	TRBD2	TRBV2	TRBJ2-5
CASSTVKLAGRYEQYF	TGTGCCAGCAGCACCGTAAAGCTAGCGGGTCGCTACGAGCAGTACTTC	TRBD2	TRBV9	TRBJ2-7
CASSGTGFREPQHF	TGTGCCAGCTCGGGGACAGGTTTTAGGGAGCCCCAGCATTTT	TRBD1	TRBV2	TRBJ1-5
CAWSVQGQLGYTF	TGTGCCTGGAGTGTACAGGGACAGTTGGGCTACACCTTC	TRBD1	TRBV30	TRBJ1-2
CASSWTGGREQYF	TGCGCCAGCAGCTGGACAGGGGGGCGCGAGCAGTACTTC	TRBD1	TRBV5-1	TRBJ2-7
CASSYRGSGAYNEQFF	TGTGCCAGCAGTTACAGGGGTAGCGGGGCTTACAATGAGCAGTTCTTC	TRBD2	TRBV6-5	TRBJ2-1
CASSILAGSQETQYF	TGTGCCAGTAGTATTCTAGCGGGTTCACAAGAGACCCAGTACTTC	TRBD2	TRBV19	TRBJ2-5
CASSWDRGNTEAFF	TGTGCCAGCAGTTGGGACAGGGGGAACACTGAAGCTTTCTTT	TRBD1	TRBV28	TRBJ1-1
CSATEGYTF	TGCAGCGCTACCGAGGGCTACACCTTC	-	TRBV29-1	TRBJ1-2
CASSLSRTGGVEQFF	TGTGCCAGCAGCTTATCTAGGACAGGGGGCGTTGAGCAGTTCTTC	TRBD1	TRBV11-2	TRBJ2-1
CASSERVSGANVLTF	TGTGCCAGCAGTGAACGGGTGTCTGGGGCCAACGTCCTGACTTTC	-	TRBV6-1	TRBJ2-6
CASRTGQAYSYEQYF	TGTGCCAGCAGGACCGGACAGGCCTATTCCTACGAGCAGTACTTC	TRBD1	TRBV2	TRBJ2-7
CAIRQESDYGYTF	TGTGCCATTCGACAGGAGTCGGACTATGGCTACACCTTC	-	TRBV10-3	TRBJ1-2
CASTYEASGAYEQYF	TGTGCCAGCACGTATGAGGCTAGCGGGGCCTACGAGCAGTACTTC	TRBD2	TRBV6-5	TRBJ2-7
CASSLTGGHEQFF	TGTGCCAGCAGCCTGACAGGGGGCCATGAGCAGTTCTTC	TRBD1	TRBV7-9	TRBJ2-1
CSVEDRQGSGNTIYF	TGCAGCGTTGAAGATAGGCAGGGGAGTGGAAACACCATATATTTT	-	TRBV29-1	TRBJ1-3
CASSLRPQREGPTDTQYF	TGCGCCAGCAGCTTGAGGCCCCAGCGGGAGGGCCCCACAGATACGCAGTATTTT	TRBD2	TRBV5-1	TRBJ2-3
CASRTTGEGANVLTF	TGTGCCAGCAGAACGACAGGGGAAGGGGCCAACGTCCTGACTTTC	TRBD1	TRBV5-5	TRBJ2-6
CASSELLAGLTDTQYF	TGTGCCAGCAGTGAATTGTTGGCGGGGCTCACAGATACGCAGTATTTT	-	TRBV25-1	TRBJ2-3
CASSPPGEPYNEQFF	TGCGCCAGCAGCCCACCGGGAGAACCCTACAATGAGCAGTTCTTC	-	TRBV4-1	TRBJ2-1
CASSMGLVDTQYF	TGTGCCAGTAGTATGGGGCTAGTCGATACGCAGTATTTT	-	TRBV19	TRBJ2-3
CASSPDLFSSYEQYF	TGTGCCAGCAGTCCAGACTTATTCAGCTCCTACGAGCAGTACTTC	-	TRBV5-4	TRBJ2-7
CASSEARGSGGYTF	TGTGCCAGCAGTGAAGCCCGGGGATCGGGAGGCTACACCTTC	-	TRBV25-1	TRBJ1-2
CASSELGSRVLSTNEKLFF	TGCGCCAGCAGTGAACTTGGATCGAGGGTACTATCTACTAATGAAAAACTGTTTTTT	-	TRBV10-1	TRBJ1-4
CASSLVVGQPGEKLFF	TGTGCCAGCAGTTTAGTAGTTGGGCAGCCCGGAGAAAAACTGTTTTTT	-	TRBV27	TRBJ1-4
CASPPWSAGVPDTQYF	TGCGCCAGCCCCCCCTGGTCGGCGGGAGTACCAGATACGCAGTATTTT	TRBD2	TRBV5-1	TRBJ2-3
CASSLVGGRVANEQFF	TGTGCCAGCAGCTTAGTTGGCGGGAGGGTGGCCAATGAGCAGTTCTTC	TRBD2	TRBV7-9	TRBJ2-1
CAISAQAADGYTF	TGTGCCATCAGTGCTCAGGCCGCTGATGGCTACACCTTC	-	TRBV10-3	TRBJ1-2
CASSLAGDFYEQYF	TGTGCCAGCAGCTTGGCCGGGGACTTCTACGAGCAGTACTTC	-	TRBV5-4	TRBJ2-7
CASIPRWGRDYGYTF	TGTGCCAGCATCCCCAGGTGGGGCAGAGACTATGGCTACACCTTC	-	TRBV5-5	TRBJ1-2
CASSRQGGNTEAFF	TGTGCCAGTAGCCGACAGGGGGGAAACACTGAAGCTTTCTTT	TRBD1	TRBV19	TRBJ1-1
CASSLSVTSLHEQYF	TGTGCCAGCAGTTTATCTGTGACTAGCCTGCACGAGCAGTACTTC	TRBD2	TRBV27	TRBJ2-7
CASSLFRREYNEQFF	TGTGCCAGCAGCTTGTTCCGGCGGGAGTACAATGAGCAGTTCTTC	TRBD2	TRBV7-2	TRBJ2-1
CASSRSGRSSYNEQFF	TGTGCCAGCTCACGGAGCGGGAGGAGCTCCTACAATGAGCAGTTCTTC	TRBD2	TRBV18	TRBJ2-1
CASSSGNSGANVLTF	TGTGCCAGCAGCTCAGGAAATTCTGGGGCCAACGTCCTGACTTTC	-	TRBV6-1	TRBJ2-6
CASSQGGPPVAEAFF	TGCGCCAGCAGCCAAGGAGGCCCTCCAGTGGCTGAAGCTTTCTTT	-	TRBV4-1	TRBJ1-1
CASTRDRGLRSPLHF	TGTGCCAGCACTCGGGACAGGGGATTACGTTCACCCCTCCACTTT	TRBD1	TRBV28	TRBJ1-6
CASGSGDSYEQYF	TGCGCCAGCGGCAGCGGTGACTCCTACGAGCAGTACTTC	-	TRBV5-1	TRBJ2-7
CAFSGSSGNTIYF	TGTGCCTTCTCCGGGAGCTCTGGAAACACCATATATTTT	-	TRBV30	TRBJ1-3
CASSYSRQGAYEQYF	TGTGCCAGCAGTTACTCTAGGCAGGGTGCCTACGAGCAGTACTTC	-	TRBV6-5	TRBJ2-7
CASSWTSGIDEQFF	TGCGCCAGCAGCTGGACTAGCGGGATTGATGAGCAGTTCTTC	TRBD2	TRBV10-2	TRBJ2-1
CSARMGADYGYTF	TGCAGCGCGAGGATGGGGGCGGACTATGGCTACACCTTC	-	TRBV29-1	TRBJ1-2
CASSSQGAYEKLFF	TGTGCCAGCAGTTCACAGGGGGCATATGAAAAACTGTTTTTT	TRBD1	TRBV28	TRBJ1-4
CASSLTGNGYTF	TGTGCCAGCAGTTTGACAGGGAACGGCTACACCTTC	TRBD1	TRBV27	TRBJ1-2